Below are 21 T cell receptor beta chains sequenced from a single sample in a study of T cell responses to AZD1222 COVID-19 vaccine (dated by TCRdb to the early 2020s). The time point label on this specimen signifies: about 28 days (+/-7) after the second vaccine dose. According to the study, the label for this sample's treatment or condition signals: meningococcal conjugate vaccine given as trial control. Library generation was performed with the immunoSEQ multiplex PCR assay. TCRdb retrieved this table from immuneACCESS and kept in-frame rearrangements only. Not all clones are present; in checked studies, unresolved V genes account for under half, and no reason is known for the remainder. The sample includes over 200,000 clones, with roughly 94% observed a single time. 1.7% of the sample lies in the top ten. This material consisted of peripheral blood, taken 28 days after the second dose of the MenACWY control vaccine. The receptors originated from an adult who received the MenACWY meningococcal vaccine as a control.

The chain employs TRBV29-1 and TRBJ2-1; D possibly uses TRBD1 or TRBD2 (5 bases each). Germline CDR1 is SQVTM and CDR2 is ANQGSEA. The CDR3 consists of 13 residues. The CDR3 DNA reads as TGCAGTGCATTAGGGGAGTTAGGTCGGTTGCAGTTCTTC. Translation: CSALGELGRLQFF.

Only one count was recorded for this clone. The chain combines TRBV28 with TRBJ1-1; 8 bases are a match to TRBD1. The V and J ends lost 6 bases and 1 base, in that order; junction bases with no gene match: 4. The CDR3 covers 14 residues. Germline loops: CDR1 MDHEN, CDR2 SYDVKM. The CDR3 DNA sequence: TGTGCCAGCAGCCCAGGGGGCGCGAACACTGAAGCTTTCTTT. This gives the protein CASSPGGANTEAFF.

The chain uses TRBV2 and TRBJ2-5; weak D call: TRBD1 (5 bases). The germline gives CDR1 SNHLY, CDR2 FYNNEI. CDR3 length: 13 amino acids. V lost 4 bases and J 2 bases, leaving 8 bases between the germline ends. CDR3 in DNA: TGTGCCAGCAGTGGTAGACAGCAAGAGACCCAGTACTTC. Translated: CASSGRQQETQYF.

This chain connects TRBV12-5 to TRBJ2-1; D not resolved. Between the trimmed V and J ends, which lost 5 bases and 5 bases, there was a span of 4 bases. CDR3 size: 11 residues. Germline assignment: CDR1 LGHNT and CDR2 FRNRAP. The CDR3 DNA reads TGTGCTAGTGGTCTGAACAATGAGCAGTTCTTC. Residues: CASGLNNEQFF. Using reference TRBV12-5 and TRBJ2-1 for the parts outside the CDR3, the full variable domain is DARVTQTPRHKVTEMGQEVTMRCQPILGHNTVFWYRQTMMQGLELLAYFRNRAPLDDSGMPKDRFSAEMPDATLATLKIQPSEPRDSAVYFCASGLNNEQFFGPGTRLTVL.

CDR3 region: CASSGGWRTDEKLFF. As DNA, the CDR3 is TGTGCCAGTAGTGGGGGATGGAGGACGGATGAAAAACTGTTTTTT. The V call is TRBV19, the J call TRBJ1-4; a possible D gene is TRBD1 (5 bases). There are 15 residues in the CDR3. The germline CDR1 and CDR2 sequences are LNHDA and SQIVND (reference sequence). Trimming removed 5 bases from V and 6 bases from J, with 16 bases in between.

V is TRBV9 and J is TRBJ2-7; either TRBD1 or TRBD2 may fit D (5 bases each). The V end was cut by 0 bases, the J end by 3 bases, with 10 bases between. The CDR3 loop spans 14 amino acids. Germline assignment: CDR1 SGDLS and CDR2 YYNGEE. The CDR3 sequence: CASSVGTRGYEQYF. The CDR3 region has the DNA TGTGCCAGCAGCGTAGGCACTAGGGGCTACGAGCAGTACTTC. Drawing the rest from reference TRBV9 and TRBJ2-7, the complete variable domain is DSGVTQTPKHLITATGQRVTLRCSPRSGDLSVYWYQQSLDQGLQFLIQYYNGEERAKGNILERFSAQQFPDLHSELNLSSLELGDSALYFCASSVGTRGYEQYFGPGTRLTVT.

The chain joins TRBV20-1 to TRBJ2-7, with a tentative D call TRBD2 (6 bases). The CDR3 covers 13 residues. Germline V gene sequence: CDR1 DFQATT, CDR2 SNEGSKA (reference sequence). The V end lost 3 bases, the J end lost 2 bases, and 11 bases lay between the germline ends. In nucleotides, the CDR3 is TGCAGTGCTAGTTCTAGCGAAACCTACGAGCAGTACTTC. It codes for CSASSSETYEQYF.

This chain joins TRBV6-1 and TRBJ2-1, with 9 positions matching TRBD2. Unmatched junction bases numbered 6, after V lost 1 base and J lost 8 bases. CDR1 and CDR2 (germline): MNHNS, SASEGT. CDR3 length: 15 residues. The CDR3 protein is CASSEGGGATDEQFF. Here the CDR3 DNA reads TGTGCCAGCAGTGAAGGCGGGGGGGCGACAGATGAGCAGTTCTTC.

V usage is TRBV6-5 and J usage is TRBJ1-6, with 7 bases matching TRBD1. V lost 6 bases, J lost 9 bases, and 5 bases stayed unmatched. The CDR3 consists of 13 residues. Germline V gene lookup returns CDR1 MNHEY and CDR2 SVGAGI. CDR3 in DNA: TGTGCCAGCAGCGGGACAGAACTTTCACCCCTCCACTTT. Protein product: CASSGTELSPLHF.

The V call is TRBV28, the J call TRBJ1-2, with D possibly being TRBD1 (6 bases). Germline V CDR1 and CDR2: MDHEN, SYDVKM. The CDR3 spans 13 residues. Trimming cost V 8 bases and J 3 bases, with 13 bases left between them. CDR3 region: CASGEGGDYGYTF. CDR3 nucleotides: TGTGCCAGCGGGGAGGGGGGTGACTATGGCTACACCTTC.

V and J are TRBV6-6 and TRBJ2-7; a weak D match, TRBD1 (5 bases). V lost 2 bases, J lost 4 bases, and 18 bases lay in between. The CDR3 has 16 amino acids. The germline gives CDR1 MNHNY, CDR2 SVGAGI (reference sequence). The CDR3 coding sequence is TGTGCCAGCAGTTACACACCAGGGTTCGCCGAATACGAGCAGTACTTC. It translates to CASSYTPGFAEYEQYF.

The rearrangement links TRBV28 to TRBJ2-5; 15 positions match TRBD2. In germline, CDR1 is MDHEN, CDR2 SYDVKM. V shed 5 bases and J 6 bases; nucleotides not matched to a gene: 10. This CDR3 has 17 residues. DNA for the CDR3: TGTGCCAGCAGTCTGGGACTAGCGGGAGGCCTCATCAAGACCCAGTACTTC. Translated, it gives CASSLGLAGGLIKTQYF.

The J gene is TRBJ2-2, the V gene TRBV10-2; D remains unclear. The germline V gene encodes CDR1 WSHSY and CDR2 SAAADI. The CDR3 covers 13 residues. Between the trimmed V and J ends, which lost 0 bases and 6 bases, there was a span of 5 bases. DNA of the CDR3: TGCGCCAGCAGTGAGTCCGGCTCCGGGGAGCTGTTTTTT. Encoded protein: CASSESGSGELFF.

Here the CDR3 DNA reads TGTGCCAGCAGCCCGACACCAGTCATCCAGACTAGCGGGTCCTACGAGCAGTACTTC. The encoded protein is CASSPTPVIQTSGSYEQYF. The chain recombines TRBV7-9 with TRBJ2-7; 10 bases are shared with TRBD2. Losses at the gene ends were 5 bases for V and 1 base for J; bases not matched to a gene: 17. The CDR3 sequence is 19 residues long. In germline, CDR1 is SEHNR, CDR2 FQNEAQ (reference sequence).

The rearrangement links TRBV5-6 to TRBJ2-1; the D gene could be TRBD1 or TRBD2 (5 bases each). The CDR3 consists of 13 residues. The germline CDR1 and CDR2 sequences are SGHDT and YYEEEE. V was clipped by 7 bases and J by 4 bases, with 12 bases between them. CDR3 nucleotide sequence: TGTGCCAGCGGACGGTGGGGGTACAATGAGCAGTTCTTC. Amino acids: CASGRWGYNEQFF.

The rearrangement uses TRBV7-9 and TRBJ1-6; perhaps TRBD1 as D (5 bases). Germline V CDR1 and CDR2: SEHNR, FQNEAQ (reference sequence). V was trimmed by 3 bases and J by 13 bases, leaving 10 bases between them. The CDR3 length is 12 residues. The CDR3 DNA reads TGTGCCAGCAGCTTGTCAGGGCTCCCCCTCCACTTT. It specifies CASSLSGLPLHF.

The gene calls are TRBV23-1 and TRBJ2-5, with D possibly being TRBD1 (6 bases). TRBV23-1 is an ORF, and what it does is uncertain. This CDR3 is 16 amino acids long. Trimming cost V 0 bases and J 7 bases, with 18 bases left between them. CDR3 coding DNA: TGCGCCAGCAGTCAATCCCGACAGGCGCCCGGAAGGACCCAGTACTTC. It yields the protein CASSQSRQAPGRTQYF.

V and J are TRBV28 and TRBJ1-4, with unresolved D. The CDR3 is made up of 13 amino acids. Per germline, CDR1 MDHEN and CDR2 SYDVKM. V lost 6 bases and J lost 8, with 13 bases in between. CDR3: CASSPLVVEKLFF. The CDR3 DNA is TGTGCCAGCAGCCCCCTGGTAGTGGAAAAACTGTTTTTT.

A single count supports this clone. The chain links TRBV30 to TRBJ1-4; 9 positions match TRBD1. Trimming at V came to 1 base and at J to 7 bases, leaving 7 bases not matched to a gene. The CDR3 runs 15 residues. Per germline, CDR1 GTSNPN and CDR2 SVGIG (reference sequence). The CDR3 DNA sequence: TGTGCCTGGAGTGGGACCGGGACAGGGCCTGAAAAACTGTTTTTT. Protein product: CAWSGTGTGPEKLFF.

This clone has a single count. V and J are TRBV5-1 and TRBJ1-4; no clear D gene. The V gene's germline CDR1 is SGHRS and CDR2 YFSETQ. The V and J ends lost 1 base and 1 base respectively, with 11 bases between them. This CDR3 has 16 amino acids. The CDR3 region is CASSLTGEGTNEKLFF. CDR3 nucleotide sequence: TGCGCCAGCAGCTTGACCGGAGAAGGAACTAATGAAAAACTGTTTTTT.

CDR3 nucleotide sequence: TGTGCCAGCAGCTTAGAGGCGGGTCGGAGCGGGAGCTCCTACAATGAGCAGTTCTTC. It codes for CASSLEAGRSGSSYNEQFF. This chain uses TRBV7-8 with TRBJ2-1; 8 bases are a match to TRBD2. The CDR3 is 19 amino acids. J gave up 0 bases and V 1 base, and 11 bases lay outside the gene matches. Germline loops: CDR1 SGHVS, CDR2 FQNEAQ.